Presented here are 21 T cell receptor beta chains from one specimen sequenced in a study of T cell clonality in common variable immunodeficiency. Clones were read by immunoSEQ multiplex PCR, and TCRdb kept only the in-frame ones, dropping some. The data show fewer than 60,000 clones, with none appearing a single time. The sequenced sample was peripheral blood mononuclear cells. The source of these receptors is a person aged 18 to 75 in good health.

This clone was counted ten times or more. Read coverage stops 3 residues before the CDR3 terminus; the germline J gene supplies the remainder. The V gene is TRBV30, the J gene TRBJ2-1; D is perhaps TRBD2 (5 bases). The germline V gene encodes CDR1 GTSNPN and CDR2 SVGIG (reference sequence). Trimming shortened V by 6 bases and J by 4 bases, and 13 bases separated the two germline ends. This CDR3 is 13 amino acids long. This CDR3 is CACGSGVYNEQFF. CDR3 bases read: TGTGCCTGCGGCAGCGGAGTTTACAATGAG.

This clone has at least ten counts. The CDR3 goes on 3 residues after the read ends, and that part is filled in from the germline J gene. The J gene is TRBJ2-6, the V gene TRBV19; maybe TRBD1 (5 bases). With 3 bases removed from V and 0 bases from J, the gap between germline ends came to 12 bases. Germline V CDR1 and CDR2: LNHDA, SQIVND (reference sequence). The CDR3 totals 17 residues. The CDR3 sequence: CASSMGQFNSGANVLTF. The sequenced part of the CDR3 DNA is TGTGCCAGTAGTATGGGGCAGTTTAACTCTGGGGCCAACGTC.

In this sample, this clone turned up many times. Read coverage stops 3 residues before the CDR3 terminus; the germline J gene supplies the remainder. The V and J genes are TRBV7-2 and TRBJ1-4, with TRBD1 matching 9 bases. This CDR3 contains 15 residues. Trimming at V came to 5 bases and at J to 4 bases, leaving 5 bases not matched to a gene. CDR1 and CDR2 from the germline V gene are SGHTA and FQGNSA. The part of the CDR3 DNA that was read is TGTGCCAGCAGCCCAGGGGGACAGGGTAATGAAAAA. It yields the protein CASSPGGQGNEK. The full-length CDR3 reads as CASSPGGQGNEKLFF.

Of note for this clone: From the germline J gene comes the end of the CDR3, since the read stops 3 residues before it. The chain uses TRBV29-1 and TRBJ2-7, with 7 bases matching TRBD1. In germline, CDR1 is SQVTM, CDR2 ANQGSEA. The CDR3 has 12 amino acids. J gave up 3 bases and V 5 bases, and 4 bases lay outside the gene matches. The sequenced CDR3 bases are TGCAGCGTTAGGACAGGATTCTACGAG. Translation gives CSVRTGFYE. The whole CDR3 is CSVRTGFYEQYF.

The table lists this clone with many counts. The sequenced fragment ends 3 residues before the CDR3 boundary, so the rest is inferred from the germline J gene. The rearrangement uses TRBV7-6 and TRBJ2-3; 7 bases fit TRBD1. The length of the CDR3 is 14 residues. The germline V gene encodes CDR1 SGHVS and CDR2 FNYEAQ. Trimming cost V 7 bases and J 0 bases; bases outside gene matches: 4. The CDR3 bases that were read are TGTGCCAGCACAGGGGGATTTAGCACAGATACG. It codes for CASTGGFSTDT. The whole CDR3 is CASTGGFSTDTQYF.

The sample holds a few counts of this clone. The observed sequence ends 3 residues before the CDR3 terminus, with the missing tail filled in from the germline J gene. This rearrangement joins TRBV5-6 to TRBJ1-3; no definite D call. The CDR3 is 13 residues long. CDR1 and CDR2 from the germline V gene are SGHDT and YYEEEE. The part of the CDR3 DNA that was read is TGTGCCAGCACCTACCGCCGCCTTGAAACC. Amino acid sequence: CASTYRRLET. The full-length CDR3 reads as CASTYRRLETIYF.

There are many counts of this clone. The read finishes 3 residues shy of the CDR3 end, and the germline J gene is used to complete it. This sequence joins TRBV16 and TRBJ2-7, with a tentative D call TRBD1 (5 bases). V was shortened by 3 bases and J by 5 bases, with 14 bases between the two germline ends. CDR1 and CDR2 (germline): KGHSY, FQNENV. This CDR3 is built from 14 residues. CDR3 amino acids: CASSQSGSTDEQYF. The part of the CDR3 DNA that was read is TGTGCCAGCAGCCAGTCAGGTTCGACAGACGAG.

Points on this clone: The read ends 3 residues early relative to the CDR3; the germline J gene fills the gap. This chain links TRBV19 with TRBJ1-5; 7 nucleotides agree with TRBD1. The CDR3 loop spans 16 amino acids. Per germline, CDR1 LNHDA and CDR2 SQIVND (reference sequence). V lost 4 bases, J lost 5 bases, and 11 bases stayed unmatched. The CDR3 protein is CASSRRQGLLDQPQHF. Partial CDR3 DNA: TGTGCCAGTAGTAGACGACAGGGACTCCTCGATCAGCCC.

This clone was picked up a small number of times. It may be a read error: a sequence one base away is much more abundant. CDR3: CASSLRGSEDAQYF. Partial CDR3 DNA: TGCGCCAGCAGCTTGCGAGGGTCTGAAGATGCG. The rearrangement links TRBV5-1 to TRBJ2-3; perhaps TRBD2 as D (5 bases). The read is 3 residues too short to cover the CDR3 end, so that end is filled in from the germline J gene. The CDR3 length is 14 residues. Germline CDR1 and CDR2: SGHRS and YFSETQ.

This clone was found many times. The CDR3 end lies 3 residues beyond the end of the read and is filled in from the germline J gene. The chain employs TRBV6-1 and TRBJ1-2; D not certain. V was trimmed by 3 bases and J by 6 bases, leaving 11 bases between them. The germline V gene encodes CDR1 MNHNS and CDR2 SASEGT. The CDR3 consists of 13 residues. Partial CDR3 DNA: TGTGCCAGCAGTGATCGGGGTAAGGATGGC. This translates into CASSDRGKDG. The whole CDR3 region reads CASSDRGKDGYTF.

This clone was counted ten times or more. The observed sequence ends 3 residues before the CDR3 terminus, with the missing tail filled in from the germline J gene. This chain links TRBV19 with TRBJ1-5; a weak D match, TRBD1 (5 bases). This CDR3 is built from 14 residues. Trimming removed 4 bases from V and 6 bases from J, with 13 bases in between. Germline V lookup: CDR1 LNHDA, CDR2 SQIVND (reference sequence). Partial CDR3 DNA: TGTGCCAGTAGTAGGGGCCAGGACGGTCAGCCC. The encoded protein is CASSRGQDGQP. The complete CDR3 protein is CASSRGQDGQPQHF.

This clone appeared many times. The read is 3 residues too short to cover the CDR3 end, so that end is filled in from the germline J gene. The rearrangement links TRBV5-1 to TRBJ1-1, with TRBD1 matching 7 bases. J was trimmed by 3 bases and V by 4 bases; bases with no gene match: 3. This CDR3 is built from 13 residues. Germline V gene lookup returns CDR1 SGHRS and CDR2 YFSETQ. This CDR3 is CASSRQGDTEAFF. CDR3 bases read: TGCGCCAGCAGCAGACAGGGCGACACTGAA.

This clone was recorded many times. The observed sequence ends 3 residues before the CDR3 terminus, with the missing tail filled in from the germline J gene. The genes are TRBV30 and TRBJ1-2; possibly TRBD1 for D (5 bases). CDR1 is GTSNPN and CDR2 is SVGIG in the germline V gene (reference sequence). The CDR3 loop spans 12 amino acids. V was trimmed by 5 bases and J by 4 bases, leaving 11 bases between them. The part of the CDR3 DNA that was read is TGTGCCTGGGAGGGGAGAGGCTATGGC. It translates to CAWEGRGYG. In full, the CDR3 reads CAWEGRGYGYTF.

This clone was detected many times. The CDR3 extends 3 residues past the end of the read, so its final part is completed from the germline J gene. The chain is built from TRBV9 and TRBJ2-7; TRBD1 agrees at 7 bases. The CDR3 length is 14 residues. With 2 bases clipped from V and 3 bases from J, the junction kept 5 bases outside the gene matches. The germline V gene encodes CDR1 SGDLS and CDR2 YYNGEE. CDR3 DNA, as far as it was read: TGTGCCAGCAGCGTCCGGGACAGCGACTACGAG. Translating gives CASSVRDSDYE. The complete CDR3 protein is CASSVRDSDYEQYF.

Many counts were recorded for this clone. Read coverage stops 3 residues before the CDR3 terminus; the germline J gene supplies the remainder. V is TRBV9 and J is TRBJ2-5; D gene ambiguous. V was trimmed by 2 bases and J by 4 bases, leaving 12 bases between them. This CDR3 has 14 residues. The germline V gene has CDR1 SGDLS and CDR2 YYNGEE. The DNA read from the CDR3 is TGTGCCAGCAGCGTGTTAGCAGAGGCAGAGACC. It codes for CASSVLAEAET. The full CDR3 is CASSVLAEAETQYF.

This clone was seen only a few times. Read coverage stops 3 residues before the CDR3 terminus; the germline J gene supplies the remainder. The chain is built from TRBV7-9 and TRBJ2-3; 9 nucleotides line up with TRBD2. CDR1 is SEHNR, CDR2 FQNEAQ, per germline (reference sequence). V shed 2 bases, J shed 4 bases, and the junction held 4 bases outside the gene matches. This CDR3 comprises 15 residues. CDR3 amino acids: CASSLSGGTADTQYF. The CDR3 bases that were read are TGTGCCAGCAGCTTAAGCGGGGGGACCGCAGATACG.

This clone was detected ten times or more. The read ends 3 residues early relative to the CDR3; the germline J gene fills the gap. The rearrangement links TRBV5-1 to TRBJ1-1, with D possibly TRBD1 on 6 matching bases. Deletions cut 2 bases from V and 6 bases from J, with 14 bases between. The CDR3 is 14 residues long. Looked up from germline, CDR1 is SGHRS and CDR2 is YFSETQ. CDR3 residues: CASSLTGLSAEAFF. Partial CDR3 DNA: TGCGCCAGCAGCTTAACAGGGCTAAGCGCTGAA.

This clone came up many times. The read ends 3 residues before the CDR3 terminus; that terminus is restored from the germline J gene. This chain links TRBV19 with TRBJ2-1; D may be TRBD2 (7 bases). The CDR3 sequence is 16 residues long. The V end was cut by 6 bases, the J end by 0 bases, with 15 bases between. Looked up from germline, CDR1 is LNHDA and CDR2 is SQIVND (reference sequence). The DNA read from the CDR3 is TGTGCCAGTAGGGGGGGGCTAAAAAGCTCCTACAATGAG. Amino acid sequence: CASRGGLKSSYNE. The whole CDR3 protein is CASRGGLKSSYNEQFF.

In this sample, this clone turned up many times. The read ends 3 residues before the CDR3 terminus; that terminus is restored from the germline J gene. The chain couples TRBV28 to TRBJ2-7; D unclear. This CDR3 contains 16 residues. The germline V and J ends were trimmed by 1 base and 0 bases, with 13 bases remaining between them. Germline-derived CDR1 and CDR2 are MDHEN and SYDVKM. Incomplete CDR3 DNA: TGTGCCAGCAGTTTATCCACCGGGTCCAGCTCCTACGAG. It translates to CASSLSTGSSSYE. The entire CDR3 reads CASSLSTGSSSYEQYF.

The table lists this clone with a few counts. The CDR3 end lies 3 residues beyond the end of the read and is filled in from the germline J gene. This chain joins TRBV2 and TRBJ1-2, with TRBD1 as a possible D gene (5 bases). V lost 6 bases and J 0 bases, leaving 17 bases between the germline ends. Germline V CDR1 and CDR2: SNHLY, FYNNEI. The CDR3 runs to 16 residues. The covered CDR3 bases are TGTGCCAGCAGGCCGGGGGGGGGAAAGTCTAACTATGGC. Translating it yields CASRPGGGKSNYG. The entire CDR3 protein reads CASRPGGGKSNYGYTF.

With respect to this clone: The missing CDR3 end, 3 residues past where the read stops, is filled in from the germline J gene. V and J are TRBV29-1 and TRBJ1-3; maybe TRBD1 (6 bases). Germline assignment: CDR1 SQVTM and CDR2 ANQGSEA. The CDR3 runs to 17 residues. V lost 2 bases and J 7 bases, leaving 24 bases between the germline ends. The CDR3 spells CSVERFPTGPPWNTIYF. Incomplete CDR3 DNA: TGCAGCGTTGAACGGTTTCCCACAGGGCCACCTTGGAACACC.